Following are 6 T cell receptor beta chains from one sample sequenced in a study of shared clonotypes between healthy human individuals. The protocol was immunoSEQ multiplex PCR, while the TCRdb copy is restricted to in-frame clones and leaves out a portion. In the table there are a few million clones, over 85% of which are singletons. Sequenced sample: naive CD4+ T cells sorted from blood. Specified subset: CD45RA+ positively selected. These receptors were obtained from a man younger than 30 in good health.

The chain employs TRBV2 and TRBJ1-1; D is ambiguous. Germline loops: CDR1 SNHLY, CDR2 FYNNEI. This CDR3 contains 12 residues. The V end lost 4 bases, the J end lost 5 bases, and 8 bases lay between the germline ends. The CDR3 DNA sequence: TGTGCCAGCAGTGGATACGGGACTGAAGCTTTCTTT. It encodes CASSGYGTEAFF.

The J gene is TRBJ1-1, the V gene TRBV7-9; 7 nucleotides align to TRBD1. In germline, CDR1 is SEHNR, CDR2 FQNEAQ (reference sequence). This CDR3 spans 17 amino acids. The junction had 11 bases not matched to a gene; V was cut back by 1 base and J by 3 bases. The CDR3 region has the DNA TGTGCCAGCAGCTTAGGGGGCCGGGACAGTTGGTACACTGAAGCTTTCTTT. Translating gives CASSLGGRDSWYTEAFF.

This CDR3 is CASSQDLAVLREQYF. CDR3 DNA: TGCGCCAGCAGCCAAGATCTGGCAGTCCTCCGCGAGCAGTACTTC. This chain connects TRBV4-1 to TRBJ2-7; D gene ambiguous. The CDR3 length is 15 residues. The V and J ends lost 0 bases and 6 bases respectively, with 15 bases between them. CDR1 is MGHRA and CDR2 is YSYEKL in the germline V gene.

The rearrangement links TRBV5-6 to TRBJ2-5, with 8 bases identical to TRBD2. V gave up 4 bases and J gave up 2 bases; unmatched junction bases: 10. The germline V gene encodes CDR1 SGHDT and CDR2 YYEEEE. The CDR3 sequence is 16 residues long. CDR3 in DNA: TGTGCCAGCAGCCCCAACGGGGGGGGCCCTCAAGAGACCCAGTACTTC. This encodes CASSPNGGGPQETQYF. Full variable domain (missing parts from reference TRBV5-6 and TRBJ2-5): DAGVTQSPTHLIKTRGQQVTLRCSPKSGHDTVSWYQQALGQGPQFIFQYYEEEERQRGNFPDRFSGHQFPNYSSELNVNALLLGDSALYLCASSPNGGGPQETQYFGPGTRLLVL.

The chain has TRBV7-9 and TRBJ2-2; a possible D gene is TRBD2 (5 bases). V dropped 5 bases and J dropped 6 bases, with 10 bases sitting between them. The CDR3 contains 13 residues. Germline CDR1 is SEHNR and CDR2 is FQNEAQ (reference sequence). In DNA form, the CDR3 reads TGTGCCAGCAGCCCTGAGGGTGCCGGGGAGCTGTTTTTT. This codes for CASSPEGAGELFF.

The V and J genes are TRBV7-6 and TRBJ1-2, with 7 bases that match TRBD1. Germline V gives CDR1 SGHVS, CDR2 FNYEAQ. CDR3 length: 13 residues. Unmatched junction bases numbered 6, after V lost 2 bases and J lost 9 bases. The CDR3 protein is CASSLWDSQSYTF. The CDR3 DNA follows: TGTGCCAGCAGCTTATGGGACAGTCAAAGCTACACCTTC.